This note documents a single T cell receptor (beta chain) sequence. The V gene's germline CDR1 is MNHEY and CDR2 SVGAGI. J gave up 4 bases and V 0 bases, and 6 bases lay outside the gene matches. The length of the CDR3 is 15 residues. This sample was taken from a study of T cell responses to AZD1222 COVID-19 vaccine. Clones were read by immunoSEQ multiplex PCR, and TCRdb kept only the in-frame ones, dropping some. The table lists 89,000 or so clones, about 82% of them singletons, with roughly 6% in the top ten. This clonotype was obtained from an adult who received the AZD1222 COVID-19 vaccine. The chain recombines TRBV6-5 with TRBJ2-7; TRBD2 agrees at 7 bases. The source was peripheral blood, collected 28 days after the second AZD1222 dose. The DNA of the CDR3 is TGTGCCAGCAGTTACTCGGGGGGAGGGGAGTACGAGCAGTACTTC. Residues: CASSYSGGGEYEQYF.